The 18 T cell receptor beta chains below all came from one sample that was sequenced in a study of beta chain features in type 1 diabetes. Every isolated RNA sample was fully reverse transcribed, so sequencing captured expressed TCRB transcripts. The data were produced by immunoSEQ multiplex PCR, yet TCRdb's version contains in-frame clones alone and is incomplete. The table has about 620,000 clones, about a sixth seen once. What was sequenced was naive CD4+ T cells from blood. These receptors all come from a man between 18 and 29 years old in good health.

As to this clone: Other nucleotide sequences from this sample produce the same CDR3. The gene calls are TRBV7-9 and TRBJ1-2; D might be TRBD1 (5 bases). The CDR3 contains 14 residues. Trimming took 2 bases from V and 5 from J, leaving 12 bases between them. Germline V CDR1 and CDR2: SEHNR, FQNEAQ (reference sequence). In nucleotides, the CDR3 is TGTGCCAGCAGCTTACAGGGTATCGGGTATGGCTACACCTTC. Its translation: CASSLQGIGYGYTF.

The chain recombines TRBV4-3 with TRBJ2-2; possible D gene TRBD2, 6 bases. Per germline, CDR1 LGHNA and CDR2 YSLEER. V lost 6 bases to trimming and J lost 5 bases, with 10 bases between them. CDR3 length: 13 residues. CDR3 bases: TGCGCCAGCAGGCCTGGGGGGACCGGGGAGCTGTTTTTT. Translation: CASRPGGTGELFF.

This clone showed up just a few times. This sequence joins TRBV9 and TRBJ1-1; D is uncertain. This CDR3 region has 18 residues. The germline V and J ends were trimmed by 0 bases and 0 bases, with 18 bases remaining between them. Germline CDR1 reads SGDLS; CDR2 reads YYNGEE. CDR3 residues: CASSVASGISRMNTEAFF. In DNA form, the CDR3 reads TGTGCCAGCAGCGTAGCTTCGGGGATTAGTCGGATGAACACTGAAGCTTTCTTT.

This clone showed up just a few times. The rearrangement uses TRBV9 and TRBJ2-5, with D uncertain. The J call is in doubt because the DNA end fits TRBJ2-7 better. The CDR3 totals 13 residues. Germline lookup yields CDR1 SGDLS and CDR2 YYNGEE. DNA of the CDR3: TGTGCCAGCAGCCCAATCCCCAATTACGAGCAGTACTTC. Its protein is CASSPIPNYEQYF.

V is TRBV9 and J is TRBJ1-4; no clear D. The germline gives CDR1 SGDLS, CDR2 YYNGEE. The CDR3 contains 16 residues. V was shortened by 1 base and J by 0 bases, with 10 bases between the two germline ends. CDR3 DNA sequence: TGTGCCAGCAGCGTAAATATCGGGACAACTAATGAAAAACTGTTTTTT. Its protein is CASSVNIGTTNEKLFF.

The chain uses TRBV6-5 and TRBJ2-7; 8 nucleotides align to TRBD2. This CDR3 has 16 amino acids. CDR1 and CDR2 from the germline V gene are MNHEY and SVGAGI. V shed 2 bases, J shed 2 bases, and the junction held 8 bases outside the gene matches. The CDR3 sequence is CASSYQGTRAAYEQYF. DNA for the CDR3: TGTGCCAGCAGTTACCAAGGGACTAGAGCCGCCTACGAGCAGTACTTC.

This clone has more than one count but fewer than ten. The rearrangement joins TRBV9 to TRBJ1-6; TRBD1 is a possible D gene (6 bases). Germline CDR1 SGDLS, CDR2 YYNGEE. The V and J ends lost 0 bases and 5 bases respectively, with 9 bases between them. The CDR3 is 15 residues long. Here the CDR3 DNA reads TGTGCCAGCAGCGTAGGGGGGCAGAATAATTCACCCCTCCACTTT. Its translation: CASSVGGQNNSPLHF. The full variable domain, with the rest looked up from reference TRBV9 and TRBJ1-6, is DSGVTQTPKHLITATGQRVTLRCSPRSGDLSVYWYQQSLDQGLQFLIQYYNGEERAKGNILERFSAQQFPDLHSELNLSSLELGDSALYFCASSVGGQNNSPLHFGNGTRLTVT.

The rearrangement links TRBV25-1 to TRBJ2-5; the match to TRBD1 covers 9 bases. The CDR3 loop spans 17 amino acids. Germline-derived CDR1 and CDR2 are MGHDK and SYGVNS. V trimming: 2 bases; J trimming: 4 bases; junction bases outside the gene matches: 11. CDR3 bases: TGTGCCAGCAGTGAAGTTTTGAGAATGGACAGGGGAGAGACCCAGTACTTC. Protein: CASSEVLRMDRGETQYF.

The chain has TRBV5-6 and TRBJ1-2, with 8 bases matching TRBD1. Germline V CDR1 and CDR2: SGHDT, YYEEEE. V was pared by 4 bases and J by 5 bases, with 10 bases of the junction left unmatched. The CDR3 is 15 residues long. CDR3 DNA sequence: TGTGCCAGCAGCCCCATCGGGCAGGGGGCATATGGCTACACCTTC. Translation gives CASSPIGQGAYGYTF.

J is TRBJ2-7 and V is TRBV7-6; 9 bases fit TRBD1. Germline CDR1 reads SGHVS; CDR2 reads FNYEAQ. The CDR3 totals 15 residues. J lost 2 bases, V lost 0 bases, and 2 bases had no gene match. CDR3 DNA sequence: TGTGCCAGCAGCTTAGCCGGGACAGGGACCTACGAGCAGTACTTC. Amino acids: CASSLAGTGTYEQYF.

This chain uses TRBV5-6 with TRBJ2-1; TRBD2 matches at 8 bases. CDR1 and CDR2 (germline): SGHDT, YYEEEE. This CDR3 contains 16 residues. The ends lost 0 bases at V and 4 bases at J; junction bases unmatched: 6. The CDR3 DNA is TGTGCCAGCAGCTTGGCGCCGGGACTAGTTTACAATGAGCAGTTCTTC. This encodes CASSLAPGLVYNEQFF.

This clone was counted a few times. The chain couples TRBV9 to TRBJ2-7; maybe TRBD2 (6 bases). CDR3 size: 15 residues. Germline V gene sequence: CDR1 SGDLS, CDR2 YYNGEE. V gave up 4 bases and J gave up 0 bases, with 14 bases separating them. The DNA for the CDR3 is TGTGCCAGCAGCCCGGGGGACTGGGGCTCCTACGAGCAGTACTTC. This gives the protein CASSPGDWGSYEQYF.

This clone was observed a few times. J is TRBJ2-7 and V is TRBV7-2; D is uncertain. The CDR3 runs 13 residues. Germline assignment: CDR1 SGHTA and CDR2 FQGNSA. The V and J ends lost 2 bases and 2 bases respectively, with 7 bases between them. CDR3 loop: CASSLTAAYEQYF. The CDR3 bases are TGTGCCAGCAGCTTAACTGCTGCCTACGAGCAGTACTTC.

The chain couples TRBV18 to TRBJ1-2; D is unresolved. This CDR3 has 13 residues. Germline V gene data show CDR1 as KGHSH and CDR2 as LQKENI. V was cut by 2 bases and J by 2 bases, with 6 bases left in between. The CDR3 loop is CASSPSGNYGYTF. CDR3 nucleotides: TGTGCCAGCTCACCATCCGGGAACTATGGCTACACCTTC.

The chain uses TRBV4-3 and TRBJ2-1; perhaps TRBD2 as D (5 bases). The V and J ends lost 0 bases and 3 bases respectively, with 15 bases between them. Germline V CDR1 and CDR2: LGHNA, YSLEER. The CDR3 is made up of 17 amino acids. The CDR3 region has the DNA TGCGCCAGCAGCCAAGATAGATCTAGCCGGGGCTACAATGAGCAGTTCTTC. It specifies CASSQDRSSRGYNEQFF.

The V and J genes are TRBV7-2 and TRBJ2-4; 11 bases are a match to TRBD2. Losses at the gene ends were 5 bases for V and 9 bases for J; bases not matched to a gene: 12. The germline gives CDR1 SGHTA, CDR2 FQGNSA. The CDR3 is made up of 16 amino acids. The CDR3 sequence is CASSPASGGPGVIQYF. CDR3 coding DNA: TGTGCCAGCAGCCCTGCTAGCGGGGGGCCTGGCGTCATTCAGTACTTC.

There are a few counts of this clone. The chain employs TRBV29-1 and TRBJ2-7; D could derive from TRBD1 or TRBD2 (5 bases each). The CDR3 totals 12 residues. CDR1 and CDR2 (germline): SQVTM, ANQGSEA. V was clipped by 7 bases and J by 1 base, with 11 bases between them. The CDR3 DNA sequence: TGCAGCGCTGGGACGCGTTCCTACGAGCAGTACTTC. Protein sequence: CSAGTRSYEQYF.

The genes are TRBV28 and TRBJ2-5, with 14 bases identical to TRBD2. CDR1 and CDR2 from the germline V gene are MDHEN and SYDVKM. This CDR3 region has 15 residues. The V segment lost 5 bases and the J segment 4 bases; nucleotides outside the gene matches: 3. The chain's CDR3 is CASSAGLAGVETQYF. The CDR3 DNA reads as TGTGCCAGCAGTGCGGGACTAGCGGGAGTAGAGACCCAGTACTTC.